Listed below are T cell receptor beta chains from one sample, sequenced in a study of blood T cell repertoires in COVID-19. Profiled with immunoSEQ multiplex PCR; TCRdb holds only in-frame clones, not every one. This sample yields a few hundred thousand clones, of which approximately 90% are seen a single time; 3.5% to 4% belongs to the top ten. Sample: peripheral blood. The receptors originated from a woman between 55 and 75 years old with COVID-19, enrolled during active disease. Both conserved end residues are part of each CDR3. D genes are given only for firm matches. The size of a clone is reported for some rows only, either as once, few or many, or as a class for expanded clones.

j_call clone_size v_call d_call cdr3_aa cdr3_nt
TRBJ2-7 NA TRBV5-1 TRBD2 CASSPAGGRSYEQYF TGCGCCAGCAGCCCCGCGGGGGGACGGTCCTACGAGCAGTACTTC
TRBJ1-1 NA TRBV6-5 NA CASSRTGIQNTEAFF TGTGCCAGCAGTAGAACCGGGATACAGAACACTGAAGCTTTCTTT
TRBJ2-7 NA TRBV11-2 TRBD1 CASSVDRASYEQYF TGTGCCAGCAGCGTCGACAGGGCTTCCTACGAGCAGTACTTC
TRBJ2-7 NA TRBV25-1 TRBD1 CASSPITWDRAYEQYF TGTGCCAGCAGTCCAATAACCTGGGACAGAGCTTACGAGCAGTACTTC
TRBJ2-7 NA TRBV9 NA CASSVVVGGSYEQYF TGTGCCAGCAGCGTAGTTGTGGGGGGATCCTACGAGCAGTACTTC
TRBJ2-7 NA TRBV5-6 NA CASSLVATLEQYF TGTGCCAGCAGCTTGGTGGCAACCCTCGAGCAGTACTTC
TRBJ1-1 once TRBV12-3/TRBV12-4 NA CASSLVRTHEAFF TGTGCCAGCAGTTTAGTTCGGACACATGAAGCTTTCTTT
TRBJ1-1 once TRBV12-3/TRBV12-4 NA CASRVTGVTEAFF TGTGCCAGCAGGGTGACCGGGGTGACTGAAGCTTTCTTT
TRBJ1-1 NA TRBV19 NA CASRIWGRANTEAFF TGTGCCAGTAGAATATGGGGCAGGGCGAACACTGAAGCTTTCTTT
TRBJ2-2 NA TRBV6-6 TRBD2 CASSTSGAATGELFF TGTGCCAGCAGTACTAGCGGGGCGGCTACCGGGGAGCTGTTTTTT
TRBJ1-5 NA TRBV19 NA CASSIFLRSNQPQHF TGTGCCAGTAGTATTTTTCTGCGTAGCAATCAGCCCCAGCATTTT
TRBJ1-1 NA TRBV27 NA CASSRVNTEAFF TGTGCCAGCAGCCGGGTGAACACTGAAGCTTTCTTT
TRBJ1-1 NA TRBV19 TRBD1 CASSMGQVATEAFF TGTGCCAGTAGTATGGGACAGGTGGCCACTGAAGCTTTCTTT
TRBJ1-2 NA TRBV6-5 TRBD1 CASSYFIGGGYGYTF TGTGCCAGCAGTTACTTTATAGGGGGCGGTTATGGCTACACCTTC
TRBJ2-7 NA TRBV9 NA CASSVESGEIGEQYF TGTGCCAGCAGCGTAGAGTCGGGGGAGATAGGCGAGCAGTACTTC
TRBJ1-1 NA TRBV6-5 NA CASSSPPRTEAFF TGTGCCAGCAGTTCCCCGCCGCGCACTGAAGCTTTCTTT
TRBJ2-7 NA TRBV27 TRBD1 CASSPLWTGITYEQYF TGTGCCAGCAGTCCCCTTTGGACAGGGATCACCTACGAGCAGTACTTC
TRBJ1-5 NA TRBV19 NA CASSIWRDSNQPQHF TGTGCCAGTAGTATATGGAGGGATAGCAATCAGCCCCAGCATTTT
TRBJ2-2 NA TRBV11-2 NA CASSRTNADTGELFF TGTGCCAGCAGCCGGACAAATGCGGACACCGGGGAGCTGTTTTTT
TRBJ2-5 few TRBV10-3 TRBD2 CAIKAGGFQETQYF TGTGCCATCAAAGCGGGGGGGTTCCAAGAGACCCAGTACTTC
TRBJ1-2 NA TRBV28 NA CASTPDSEQGRGYTF TGTGCCAGCACCCCGGACAGTGAGCAGGGGCGCGGCTACACCTTC
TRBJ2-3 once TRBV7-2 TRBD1 CASSRDRGLTDTQYF TGTGCCAGCAGCCGGGACAGGGGGCTCACAGATACGCAGTATTTT
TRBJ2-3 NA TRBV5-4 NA CASSLGDLNTQYF TGTGCCAGCAGCTTGGGGGACTTAAATACGCAGTATTTT
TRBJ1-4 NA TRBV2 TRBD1 CASRGQGYEKLFF TGTGCCAGCCGCGGACAGGGCTACGAAAAACTGTTTTTT
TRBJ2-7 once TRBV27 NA CASSLSLGEQYF TGTGCCAGCAGTTTATCCCTCGGGGAGCAGTACTTC
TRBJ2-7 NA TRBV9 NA CASSVEMIANSPYEQYF TGTGCCAGCAGCGTAGAGATGATCGCGAACTCTCCCTACGAGCAGTACTTC
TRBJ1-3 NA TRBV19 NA CASSISGLGGNTIYF TGTGCCAGTAGTATCTCGGGACTCGGGGGAAACACCATATATTTT
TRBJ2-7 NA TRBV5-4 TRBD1 CASSLWGQGGAYEQYF TGTGCCAGCAGCTTGTGGGGACAGGGGGGAGCCTACGAGCAGTACTTC
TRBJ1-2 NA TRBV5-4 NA CASSLAQDGYTF TGTGCCAGCAGCTTGGCACAGGATGGCTACACCTTC
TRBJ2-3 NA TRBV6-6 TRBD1 CASRRQKGQTFTDTQYF TGTGCCAGCAGACGACAAAAGGGACAGACATTCACAGATACGCAGTATTTT
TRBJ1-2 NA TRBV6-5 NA CASSYAGNYGYTF TGTGCCAGCAGTTACGCCGGGAACTATGGCTACACCTTC
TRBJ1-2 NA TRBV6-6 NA CASTPRGGYGYTF TGTGCCAGCACACCTCGGGGAGGGTATGGCTACACCTTC
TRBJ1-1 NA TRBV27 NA CASSRSLLNTEAFF TGTGCCAGCAGCCGGAGCCTATTGAACACTGAAGCTTTCTTT